Sequencing of this T cell receptor (beta chain) was carried out in a study of cytomegalovirus exposure and HLA in healthy donors. This CDR3 comprises 14 residues. CDR1 is GTSNPN and CDR2 is SVGIG in the germline V gene (reference sequence). V lost 3 bases, J lost 6 bases, and 6 bases stayed unmatched. Primers for the PCR totalled 60 Vbeta and 13 Jbeta. Clones were read by immunoSEQ multiplex PCR, and TCRdb kept only the in-frame ones, dropping some. The table lists 95,000 to 110,000 clones, roughly 82% of them singletons. Donors were ostensibly healthy at sampling, although undocumented immune exposures were probable.

This TCR came from a man aged 25-45 years in good health and CMV-seropositive. The specimen was PBMCs. The V and J genes are TRBV30 and TRBJ1-1, with TRBD1 matching 11 bases. In DNA form, the CDR3 reads TGTGCCTGGAGGTTTCCGGGACAGGGGGCTGAAGCTTTCTTT. Protein: CAWRFPGQGAEAFF.